The rows below give T cell receptor beta chains drawn from one sample of a study of T-cell memory formation after mild COVID-19. TCRdb reprocessed the 5' RACE reads with MiXCR, giving one entry per CDR3 protein. The sample records approximately 350,000 distinct CDR3 sequences, under 30% being singletons. Source material: PBMCs or a T cell subset sorted from them (not recorded which). These receptors all come from an adult woman who had mild COVID-19 (a few samples of this study predate the infection). Cell type and time point are not known. The conserved cysteine and the conserved F or W are not part of the CDR3 here. D genes are given only for firm matches. Clone size is stated in some rows and not others, as once, few, many or a class when expanded.

cdr3_aa | j_call | d_call | cdr3_length | v_call | clone_size
ASSSGQFREETQY | TRBJ2-5 | . | 13 | TRBV5-1 | .
ASSLRDSRTDTQY | TRBJ2-3 | TRBD1 | 13 | TRBV5-1 | many
ASSSWPTDTQY | TRBJ2-3 | . | 11 | TRBV5-8 | .
ASSQGGSSREQY | TRBJ2-7 | . | 12 | TRBV3-1 | .
ASSTQGQGAEAF | TRBJ1-1 | TRBD1 | 12 | TRBV7-9 | many
ASSYSQGGGSSYEQY | TRBJ2-7 | . | 15 | TRBV6-6 | few
ASSQDSGRGSQPQH | TRBJ1-5 | . | 14 | TRBV4-1 | few
ASSRRQGALYNEQF | TRBJ2-1 | TRBD1 | 14 | TRBV27 | .
ASSLFSGANVLT | TRBJ2-6 | . | 12 | TRBV27 | once
APAGLNYNEQF | TRBJ2-1 | . | 11 | TRBV7-9 | .
ASSSTTSGGGGEQF | TRBJ2-1 | TRBD2 | 14 | TRBV7-3 | .
ASSWTGGFGNTIY | TRBJ1-3 | TRBD1 | 13 | TRBV12-3/TRBV12-4 | .
SARASNRGSGNTIY | TRBJ1-3 | TRBD1 | 14 | TRBV20-1 | few
ASSPGQGGTTDTQY | TRBJ2-3 | TRBD1 | 14 | TRBV5-1 | many
ASSLVRVNSPLH | TRBJ1-6 | . | 12 | TRBV7-2 | few
ASSPLAGDEQF | TRBJ2-1 | TRBD2 | 11 | TRBV7-9 | few
ASSPGRGRGTGELF | TRBJ2-2 | . | 14 | TRBV18 | .
ASSFFSTGTYEQY | TRBJ2-7 | TRBD1 | 13 | TRBV7-2 | once
ASKEAGGPPYEQY | TRBJ2-7 | TRBD2 | 13 | TRBV6-5 | .
ASSRQGAAETQY | TRBJ2-5 | TRBD1 | 12 | TRBV9 | .
ASSYSGTGELF | TRBJ2-2 | . | 11 | TRBV6-2/TRBV6-3 | few
ASSMWTGPAGNEKLF | TRBJ1-4 | TRBD1 | 15 | TRBV5-1 | few
ASSQDSDHDNIQY | TRBJ2-4 | . | 13 | TRBV4-3 | .
ASIRRGQGSVDTEAF | TRBJ1-1 | TRBD1 | 15 | TRBV6-1 | .
ATSSQGDYGYT | TRBJ1-2 | TRBD1 | 11 | TRBV24-1 | .
ASSHGTGRTGELF | TRBJ2-2 | TRBD1 | 13 | TRBV11-2 | .
ASSLSQGYTGELF | TRBJ2-2 | . | 13 | TRBV12-3/TRBV12-4 | many
ASSLSGTNDGYT | TRBJ1-2 | . | 12 | TRBV5-1 | many
ASSSVTAAKNIQY | TRBJ2-4 | . | 13 | TRBV5-5 | few
AWSATGADGYT | TRBJ1-2 | TRBD1 | 11 | TRBV30 | few
SASFGSQETQY | TRBJ2-5 | . | 11 | TRBV20-1 | few
ASSDGDSYEQY | TRBJ2-7 | . | 11 | TRBV7-6 | few
AISPRDEQY | TRBJ2-7 | . | 9 | TRBV10-3 | .
AISTSGRSYEQY | TRBJ2-7 | TRBD2 | 12 | TRBV10-3 | .
AWARTWTMETQY | TRBJ2-5 | . | 12 | TRBV30 | .
ASSPSLGRAREGELF | TRBJ2-2 | TRBD2 | 15 | TRBV12-3/TRBV12-4 | few
ASSIMKGSALEKLF | TRBJ1-4 | . | 14 | TRBV7-8 | few
ASRVGEGHSDTQY | TRBJ2-3 | TRBD2 | 13 | TRBV7-2 | .
ASSYSPGLAGAETQY | TRBJ2-5 | TRBD2 | 15 | TRBV6-5 | few
ASSTTEGDIQY | TRBJ2-4 | . | 11 | TRBV19 | few
ASSSDGAIGEQY | TRBJ2-7 | . | 12 | TRBV7-3 | .
ASSMSGTSRYTDTQY | TRBJ2-3 | TRBD2 | 15 | TRBV7-2 | few
ASSLTGRSNTGELF | TRBJ2-2 | . | 14 | TRBV7-3 | few
ASSEGRTGKVTDTQY | TRBJ2-3 | TRBD1 | 15 | TRBV11-2 | once
ATSEEQGRGYT | TRBJ1-2 | . | 11 | TRBV24-1 | .
ASSLETWSEQY | TRBJ2-7 | . | 11 | TRBV7-9 | few
SARQAGSGFTEAF | TRBJ1-1 | . | 13 | TRBV20-1 | few
SVDVGRPGELF | TRBJ2-2 | . | 11 | TRBV29-1 | .
ASSSPGPTEGTEAF | TRBJ1-1 | . | 14 | TRBV7-8 | .